A single sample is the source of the 10 T cell receptor beta chains below, sequenced in a study of lymphopenia after photon versus proton radiotherapy. Data came from immunoSEQ multiplex PCR; TCRdb stores just in-frame clones and leaves some out. The profile covers tens of thousands of clones, with over 75% appearing a single time and about 14% taken by the ten largest. The source material was peripheral blood, sampled from a patient treated with proton-based radiotherapy. The receptors were sampled from a woman aged 70-85 years with pancreatic cancer.

The chain joins TRBV15 to TRBJ2-1; 9 nucleotides align to TRBD2. Per the germline V gene, CDR1 is LNHNV and CDR2 is YYDKDF (reference sequence). J gave up 7 bases and V 0 bases, and 13 bases lay outside the gene matches. The CDR3 is 18 residues long. CDR3 DNA sequence: TGTGCCACCAGCAGAGATAAGGGGTGGCGGGAGGGCCGAAATGAGCAGTTCTTC. Its translation is CATSRDKGWREGRNEQFF.

The chain joins TRBV10-3 to TRBJ1-1, with 7 bases fitting TRBD1. CDR1 and CDR2 (germline): ENHRY, SYGVKD. The CDR3 runs 13 residues. The trim removed 6 bases at V and 4 bases at J, leaving 5 bases unmatched. The CDR3 DNA follows: TGTGCCATCAGGGGGGGACAGTCCACTGAAGCTTTCTTT. Encoded protein: CAIRGGQSTEAFF.

The J gene is TRBJ2-3, the V gene TRBV5-8; no reliable D call. Germline CDR1 is SGHTS and CDR2 is YDEGEE. Trimming left V 2 bases short and J 3 bases short, with 13 bases between. The length of the CDR3 is 15 residues. This chain's CDR3 is CASSFALALTDTQYF. The CDR3 DNA reads TGTGCCAGCAGCTTTGCTTTAGCTTTGACAGATACGCAGTATTTT.

The gene calls are TRBV10-3 and TRBJ2-1, with D unclear. The CDR3 contains 14 residues. Germline CDR1 and CDR2: ENHRY and SYGVKD. V was pared by 4 bases and J by 0 bases, with 7 bases between. The CDR3 loop is CAISGRLSYNEQFF. The CDR3 DNA reads TGTGCCATCAGTGGACGGCTCTCCTACAATGAGCAGTTCTTC.

This clone was recorded only once. This chain links TRBV7-3 with TRBJ1-2; D is uncertain. With 2 bases removed from V and 5 bases from J, the gap between germline ends came to 12 bases. Germline assignment: CDR1 SGHTA and CDR2 FQGTGA. The CDR3 is 14 amino acids. Here the CDR3 reads CASSLGGSSYGYTF. Written as DNA, the CDR3 is TGTGCCAGCAGCTTAGGAGGGTCGAGTTATGGCTACACCTTC.

V usage is TRBV6-6 and J usage is TRBJ2-5; D call uncertain. V was shortened by 0 bases and J by 8 bases, with 10 bases between the two germline ends. This CDR3 comprises 13 residues. In germline, CDR1 is MNHNY, CDR2 SVGAGI (reference sequence). In DNA, the CDR3 is TGTGCCAGCAGTTACTCGAAAAGGGAAACCCAGTACTTC. Its protein is CASSYSKRETQYF.

V usage is TRBV7-2 and J usage is TRBJ1-1, with 7 bases aligning to TRBD1. J lost 2 bases, V lost 6 bases, and 6 bases had no gene match. The CDR3 runs to 14 residues. CDR1 SGHTA and CDR2 FQGNSA come from the germline V gene. CDR3 loop: CASRFGQANTEAFF. The CDR3 DNA is TGTGCCAGCAGGTTCGGACAGGCTAACACTGAAGCTTTCTTT.

The table lists this clone with a count of one. The rearrangement uses TRBV30 and TRBJ1-3; TRBD1 aligns across 11 bases. This CDR3 comprises 15 residues. The ends lost 0 bases at V and 9 bases at J; junction bases unmatched: 7. Germline loops: CDR1 GTSNPN, CDR2 SVGIG (reference sequence). This CDR3 reads CAWSVSSGQGATIYF. The CDR3 DNA reads as TGTGCCTGGAGTGTTTCGAGTGGACAGGGGGCCACCATATATTTT.

Only one count was recorded for this clone. This chain links TRBV4-1 with TRBJ2-7; D is perhaps TRBD1 or TRBD2 (5 bases each). The germline CDR1 and CDR2 sequences are MGHRA and YSYEKL. The germline V and J ends were trimmed by 6 bases and 5 bases, with 17 bases remaining between them. This CDR3 comprises 14 residues. CDR3 region: CASSITGTPNEQYF. The CDR3 nucleotides read TGCGCCAGCAGTATTACCGGGACCCCCAACGAGCAGTACTTC.

The chain recombines TRBV10-3 with TRBJ1-5, with D uncertain. The CDR3 is made up of 15 amino acids. Deletions cut 0 bases from V and 4 bases from J, with 10 bases between. The germline gives CDR1 ENHRY, CDR2 SYGVKD. This CDR3 is CAISESTFRNQPQHF. The DNA of the CDR3 is TGTGCCATCAGTGAGTCGACATTTAGAAATCAGCCCCAGCATTTT.